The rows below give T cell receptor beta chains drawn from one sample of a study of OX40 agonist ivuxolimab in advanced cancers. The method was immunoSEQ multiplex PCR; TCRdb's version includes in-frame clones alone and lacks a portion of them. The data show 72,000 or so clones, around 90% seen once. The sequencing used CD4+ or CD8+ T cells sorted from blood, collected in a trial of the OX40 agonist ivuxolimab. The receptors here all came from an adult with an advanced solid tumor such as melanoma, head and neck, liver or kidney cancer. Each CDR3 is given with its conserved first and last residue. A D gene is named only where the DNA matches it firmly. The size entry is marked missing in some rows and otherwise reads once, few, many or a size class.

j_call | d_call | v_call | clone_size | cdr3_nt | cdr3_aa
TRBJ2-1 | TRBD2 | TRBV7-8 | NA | TGTGCCAGCAGCTCCCTACGTCCCGGGACTAGAAGGTATGAGCAGTTCTTC | CASSSLRPGTRRYEQFF
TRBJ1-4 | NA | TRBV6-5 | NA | TGTGCCAGCAGCCGAAGTCTGGGTAATGAAAAACTGTTTTTT | CASSRSLGNEKLFF
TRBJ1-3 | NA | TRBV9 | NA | TGTGCCAGCAGCGTAAGAGTCGGGGCCAGGCCAGGAAACACCATATATTTT | CASSVRVGARPGNTIYF
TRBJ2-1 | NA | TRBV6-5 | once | TGTGCCAGCAGTTACGGGGGGGGCGAATACAATGAGCAGTTCTTC | CASSYGGGEYNEQFF
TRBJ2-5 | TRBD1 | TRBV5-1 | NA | TGCGCCAGCAGCATGGGACAGGGGGAAGAGACCCAGTACTTC | CASSMGQGEETQYF
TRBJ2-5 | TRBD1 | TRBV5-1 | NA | TGCGCCAGCAGCCTTGGGACAGGGGAAGAGACCCAGTACTTC | CASSLGTGEETQYF
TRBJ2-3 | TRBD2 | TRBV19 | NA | TGTGCCAGTAGTAGCAGCGGGATTAGCACAGATACGCAGTATTTT | CASSSSGISTDTQYF
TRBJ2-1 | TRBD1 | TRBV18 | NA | TGTGCCAGCTCACCGGACAGGGGGGACTACAATGAGCAGTTCTTC | CASSPDRGDYNEQFF
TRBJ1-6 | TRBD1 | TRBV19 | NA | TGTGCCAGTAGTATAGATCCGGACAGGAATAATTCACCCCTCCACTTT | CASSIDPDRNNSPLHF
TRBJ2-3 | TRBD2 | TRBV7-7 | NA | TGTGCCAGCAGCTACAGACTAGCGGGAGAAGATACGCAGTATTTT | CASSYRLAGEDTQYF
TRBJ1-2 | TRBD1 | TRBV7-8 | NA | TGTGCCAGCAGCTCGGCCGGGACAGGGGTTTTTAACTATGGCTACACCTTC | CASSSAGTGVFNYGYTF
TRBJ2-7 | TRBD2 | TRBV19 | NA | TGTGCCAGTAGGCCCACGGGGACTAGCGGGAGTATATACGAGCAGTACTTC | CASRPTGTSGSIYEQYF
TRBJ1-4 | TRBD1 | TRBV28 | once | TGTGCCAGCAGTCCCGGCGGACAGGGAGAGGGTGAAAAACTGTTTTTT | CASSPGGQGEGEKLFF
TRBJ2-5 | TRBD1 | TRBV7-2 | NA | TGTGCCAGCAGCCCCCGGACAGGGCGAAACCAAGAGACCCAGTACTTC | CASSPRTGRNQETQYF
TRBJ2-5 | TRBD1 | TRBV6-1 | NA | TGTGCCAGCAGTTCCTCGGGACAGGGAGAGACCCAGTACTTC | CASSSSGQGETQYF
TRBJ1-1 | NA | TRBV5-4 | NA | TGTGCCAGCAGCTTGTATTTGGGGTCTGAAGCTTTCTTT | CASSLYLGSEAFF
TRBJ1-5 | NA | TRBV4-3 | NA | TGCGCCAGCGCCCGCCTATACTCGGGGGGCAATCAGCCCCAGCATTTT | CASARLYSGGNQPQHF
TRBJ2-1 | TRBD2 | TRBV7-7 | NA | TGTGCCAGCAGCTTAGCGGGAGGGCCCCACAATGAGCAGTTCTTC | CASSLAGGPHNEQFF
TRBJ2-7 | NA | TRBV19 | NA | TGTGCCAGTAGTATGGCGGCCACGGGCACCTACGAGCAGTACTTC | CASSMAATGTYEQYF
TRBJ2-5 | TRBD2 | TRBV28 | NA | TGTGCCAGCAGTTTATACCCTTGGGAGGGAGAGGCAGAGACCCAGTACTTC | CASSLYPWEGEAETQYF
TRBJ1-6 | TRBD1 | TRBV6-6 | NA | TGTGCCAGCAGTCTAAGACAGGGGCAGGGGTCACCCCTCCACTTT | CASSLRQGQGSPLHF
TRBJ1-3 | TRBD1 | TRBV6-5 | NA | TGTGCCAGCAGAAGGACAGGGGGCATTGGAAACACCATATATTTT | CASRRTGGIGNTIYF
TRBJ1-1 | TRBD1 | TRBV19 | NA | TGTGCCAGTAGTATAGACCCGGGACAGGGGGCCGCTGAAGCTTTCTTT | CASSIDPGQGAAEAFF
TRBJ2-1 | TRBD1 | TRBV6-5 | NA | TGTGCCAGCAGTTCTCAAGGACAGGGTAAGAAGCAGTTCTTC | CASSSQGQGKKQFF
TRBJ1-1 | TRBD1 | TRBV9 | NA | TGTGCCAGCAGCAGACAGGGAACGAACACTGAAGCTTTCTTT | CASSRQGTNTEAFF
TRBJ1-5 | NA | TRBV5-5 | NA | TGTGCCAGCAGCTCCGGGGCAGGGAGTTTAGGCAATCAGCCCCAGCATTTT | CASSSGAGSLGNQPQHF
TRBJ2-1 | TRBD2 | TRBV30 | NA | TGTGCCTGGAGTGCCGGGGGGACTAGCGGGTACAATGAGCAGTTCTTC | CAWSAGGTSGYNEQFF
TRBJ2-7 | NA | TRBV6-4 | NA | TGTGCCAGCAGTTACAGGAGCGGAGGCCACCCCGGCGAGCAGTACTTC | CASSYRSGGHPGEQYF
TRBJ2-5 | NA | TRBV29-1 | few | TGCAGCGTTACTACCGGGACATCATCGGCAGAGACCCAGTACTTC | CSVTTGTSSAETQYF
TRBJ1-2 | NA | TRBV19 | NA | TGTGCCAGTAGAAGGGACGGAAACTATGGCTACACCTTC | CASRRDGNYGYTF
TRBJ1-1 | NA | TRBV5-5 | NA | TGTGCCAGCAGCTTCTTTGATGAAGCTTTCTTT | CASSFFDEAFF
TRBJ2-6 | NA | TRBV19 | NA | TGTGCCAGCCGCCCATCGGGTTCTGGGGCCAACGTCCTGACTTTC | CASRPSGSGANVLTF
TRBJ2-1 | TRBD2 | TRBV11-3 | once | TGTGCCAGCAGCTTAAGGGTAGCGGGGGGGCCGGATGAGCAGTTCTTC | CASSLRVAGGPDEQFF
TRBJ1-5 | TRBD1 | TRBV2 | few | TGTGCCAGCAGGCCCGGGACAGGGGTCAATCAGCCCCAGCATTTT | CASRPGTGVNQPQHF
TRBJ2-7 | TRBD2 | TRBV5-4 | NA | TGTGCCAGCAGCATTAGCGGGGGGGCGTATTACGAGCAGTACTTC | CASSISGGAYYEQYF
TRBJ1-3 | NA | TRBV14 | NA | TGTGCCAGCAGCCACCCCGGTCTCGGAAACACCATATATTTT | CASSHPGLGNTIYF
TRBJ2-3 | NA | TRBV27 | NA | TGTGCCAGCAGTCCCCAGGTCGACTCCCTAGGGAGCACAGATACGCAGTATTTT | CASSPQVDSLGSTDTQYF
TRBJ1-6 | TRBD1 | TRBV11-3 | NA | TGTGCCAGCAGTAGGGGGCGCTCACCCCTCCACTTT | CASSRGRSPLHF
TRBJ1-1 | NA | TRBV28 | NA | TGTGCCAGCAGTTTATTGAAGCTGGGCGGGAACACTGAAGCTTTCTTT | CASSLLKLGGNTEAFF
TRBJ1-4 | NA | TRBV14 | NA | TGTGCCAGCAGCTTAATGACAGCAACTAATGAAAAACTGTTTTTT | CASSLMTATNEKLFF
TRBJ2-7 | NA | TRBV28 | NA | TGTGCCAGCAGTTTAGGGGGAACCGGGACCCAAAGGCCCCTATCCGAGCAGTACTTC | CASSLGGTGTQRPLSEQYF
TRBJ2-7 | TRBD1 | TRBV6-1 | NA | TGTGCCAGCAGAGGACAGGCCTACGAGCAGTACTTC | CASRGQAYEQYF
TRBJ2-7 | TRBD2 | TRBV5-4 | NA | TGTGCCAGCAGCTTGAGGCGGGGGGACCCCCTAAGCTCCTACGAGCAGTACTTC | CASSLRRGDPLSSYEQYF
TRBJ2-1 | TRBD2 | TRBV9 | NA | TGTGCCAGCAGCGTAGGGCTAGCGGGGTGGTACAATGAGCAGTTCTTC | CASSVGLAGWYNEQFF
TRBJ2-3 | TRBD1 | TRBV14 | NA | TGTGCCAGCAGCCTACTCGGGACAGGGGTATCAGATACGCAGTATTTT | CASSLLGTGVSDTQYF
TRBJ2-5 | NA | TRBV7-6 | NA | TGTGCCAGCAGCTTAGAGTTTCGGGTATGGGAGACCCAGTACTTC | CASSLEFRVWETQYF
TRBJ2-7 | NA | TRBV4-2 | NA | TGTGCCAGCAGCTTGCGGCTTACCAGCGAGCAGTACTTC | CASSLRLTSEQYF
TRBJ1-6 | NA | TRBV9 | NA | TGTGCCAGCAGCGCTCGGGATTCACCCCTCCACTTT | CASSARDSPLHF